This T cell receptor (beta chain) was recorded in a study of early T cells in non-severe SARS-CoV-2 infection. Overall study results and limits: Clonotype matching in VDJdb favored anti-spike CD8 responses and did not capture private and CD4 specificities.

This clonotype was seen repeatedly, ten times or more. The antigen remains undetermined. Researchers tagged individual cDNA molecules with unique molecular identifiers. TCRdb reanalysed the 5' RACE reads using MiXCR and keeps one entry per CDR3 protein. The top ten hold around 12% of the sample, which has 70,000 to 90,000 distinct CDR3 sequences, around 15% seen once. The clonotype was recovered from an adult who was a healthcare worker with PCR-confirmed SARS-CoV-2 infection or an uninfected control (not recorded which). Sequenced input: whole blood.

The CDR3 here is CASSQALQETQYF. The CDR3 region has the DNA TGTGCCAGCAGCCAAGCCCTTCAAGAGACCCAGTACTTC. The rearrangement uses TRBV3-1 and TRBJ2-5; D ambiguous. The germline gives CDR1 LGHDT, CDR2 YNNKEL (reference sequence). This CDR3 comprises 13 residues. V was shortened by 1 base and J by 2 bases, with 5 bases between the two germline ends.